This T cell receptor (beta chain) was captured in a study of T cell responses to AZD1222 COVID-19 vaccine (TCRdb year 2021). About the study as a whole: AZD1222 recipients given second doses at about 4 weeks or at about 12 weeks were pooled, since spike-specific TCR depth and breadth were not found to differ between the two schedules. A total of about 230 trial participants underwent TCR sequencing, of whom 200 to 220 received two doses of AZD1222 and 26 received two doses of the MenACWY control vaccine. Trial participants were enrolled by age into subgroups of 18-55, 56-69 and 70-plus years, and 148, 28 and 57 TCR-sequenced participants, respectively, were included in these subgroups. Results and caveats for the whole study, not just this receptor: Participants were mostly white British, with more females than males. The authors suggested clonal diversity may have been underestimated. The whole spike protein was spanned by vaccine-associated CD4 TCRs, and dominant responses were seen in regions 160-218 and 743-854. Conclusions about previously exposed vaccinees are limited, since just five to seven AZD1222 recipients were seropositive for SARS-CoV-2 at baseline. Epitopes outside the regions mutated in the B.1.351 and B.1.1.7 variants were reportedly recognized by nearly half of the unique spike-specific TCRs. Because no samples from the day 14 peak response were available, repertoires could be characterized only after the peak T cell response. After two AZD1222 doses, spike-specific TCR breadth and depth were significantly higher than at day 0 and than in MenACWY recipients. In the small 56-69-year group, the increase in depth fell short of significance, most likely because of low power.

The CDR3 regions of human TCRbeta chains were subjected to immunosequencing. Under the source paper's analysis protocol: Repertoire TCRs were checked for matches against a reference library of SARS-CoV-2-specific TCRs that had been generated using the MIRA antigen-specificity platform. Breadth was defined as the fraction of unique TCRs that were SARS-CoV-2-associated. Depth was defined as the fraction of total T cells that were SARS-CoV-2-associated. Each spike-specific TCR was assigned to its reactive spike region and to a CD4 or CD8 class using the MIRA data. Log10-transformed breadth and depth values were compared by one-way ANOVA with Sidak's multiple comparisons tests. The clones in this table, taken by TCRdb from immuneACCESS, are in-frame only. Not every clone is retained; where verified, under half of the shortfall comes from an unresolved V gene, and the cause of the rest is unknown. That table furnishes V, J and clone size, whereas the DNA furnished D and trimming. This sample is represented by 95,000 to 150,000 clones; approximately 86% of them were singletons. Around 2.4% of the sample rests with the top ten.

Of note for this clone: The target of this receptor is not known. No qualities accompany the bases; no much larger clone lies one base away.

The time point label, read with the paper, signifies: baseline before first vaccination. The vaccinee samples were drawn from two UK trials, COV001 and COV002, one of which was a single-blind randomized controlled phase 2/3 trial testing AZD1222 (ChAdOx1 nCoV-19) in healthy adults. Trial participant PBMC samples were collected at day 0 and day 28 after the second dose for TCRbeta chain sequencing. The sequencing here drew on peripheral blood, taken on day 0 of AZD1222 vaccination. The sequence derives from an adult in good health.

The nucleotides are TGTGCCAGCACCCTACCCCCTCTCGAGCAGTACTTC. This codes for CASTLPPLEQYF. The chain was built from TRBV6-6 and TRBJ2-7, with the identity of the D gene unclear. V lost 7 bases and J lost 6 bases; the stretch between them is 13 bases long. Via the germline V gene (reference sequence), CDR1 is MNHNY and CDR2 SVGAGI. The CDR3 measures 12 amino acids from cysteine to phenylalanine. This entry keeps only the CDR3 DNA: 36 bases, framed from base 1.